This entry lists 21 T cell receptor beta chains sequenced from one sample in a study of blood T cells in healthy people across ages. Primers used in a second PCR of about 6 to 11 cycles were a sample-barcoded 5' primer and a J-beta primer mix. TCRdb re-called the 5' RACE reads with MiXCR, one entry per CDR3 protein. This sample has some 1.6 million distinct CDR3 sequences; roughly 30% occur once, and the top ten carry about 11%. The sample was blood. The source of these receptors is a woman in her 30s in good health.

The chain combines TRBV20-1 with TRBJ2-1; 10 nucleotides match TRBD2. The length of the CDR3 is 12 residues. Germline V lookup: CDR1 DFQATT, CDR2 SNEGSKA (reference sequence). Losses at the gene ends were 3 bases for V and 9 bases for J; bases not matched to a gene: 2. The CDR3 here is CSARGLAPEQFF. CDR3 nucleotide sequence: TGCAGTGCTAGGGGACTAGCGCCTGAGCAGTTCTTC.

The rearrangement uses TRBV4-1 and TRBJ2-1; 14 positions match TRBD2. The V gene's germline CDR1 is MGHRA and CDR2 YSYEKL. There are 16 residues in the CDR3. With 6 bases clipped from V and 6 bases from J, the junction kept 7 bases outside the gene matches. The DNA for the CDR3 is TGCGCCAGCAGTCCCCCGGGACTAGCGGGGGCCAATGAGCAGTTCTTC. Translating gives CASSPPGLAGANEQFF.

The V and J genes are TRBV20-1 and TRBJ1-6; D remains unclear. Between the trimmed V and J ends, which lost 3 bases and 3 bases, there was a span of 12 bases. This CDR3 is 15 amino acids long. Germline V gene sequence: CDR1 DFQATT, CDR2 SNEGSKA (reference sequence). The CDR3 protein is CSASGGSLYNSPLHF. CDR3 nucleotides: TGCAGTGCTAGCGGCGGGAGCCTCTATAATTCACCCCTCCACTTT.

This clonotype was seen ten or more times. The gene calls are TRBV29-1 and TRBJ2-3, with D hard to call. The CDR3 has 12 residues. The germline CDR1 and CDR2 sequences are SQVTM and ANQGSEA. The CDR3 sequence is CSAPTQTDTQYF. CDR3 DNA sequence: TGCAGTGCCCCGACCCAAACGGATACGCAGTATTTT.

This clonotype has more than one count but fewer than ten. The V gene is TRBV24-1, the J gene TRBJ2-5; 8 bases are shared with TRBD1. Germline assignment: CDR1 KGHDR and CDR2 SFDVKD. Unmatched junction bases numbered 7, after V lost 8 bases and J lost 0 bases. The CDR3 contains 15 residues. The CDR3 nucleotides read TGTGCCACCATTCTACAGGGGGACCACCAAGAGACCCAGTACTTC. This encodes CATILQGDHQETQYF.

The chain combines TRBV14 with TRBJ1-1; D gene uncertain. CDR1 is SGHDN, CDR2 FVKESK, per germline. Trimming removed 1 base at V and 0 bases at J, with 15 bases between. CDR3 length: 17 amino acids. The CDR3 region has the DNA TGTGCCAGCAGCCAAGCTGGTCAAAGACGATTGAACACTGAAGCTTTCTTT. Translated, it gives CASSQAGQRRLNTEAFF.

The V and J genes are TRBV9 and TRBJ1-2, with no clear D. The CDR3 loop spans 14 amino acids. Germline CDR1 reads SGDLS; CDR2 reads YYNGEE. V shed 0 bases and J shed 4 bases, with 10 bases lying between them. This CDR3 reads CASSVEGNIYGYTF. CDR3 nucleotide sequence: TGTGCCAGCAGCGTAGAAGGGAACATCTATGGCTACACCTTC.

The chain combines TRBV9 with TRBJ2-3; D ambiguous. This CDR3 has 18 amino acids. Germline assignment: CDR1 SGDLS and CDR2 YYNGEE. Trimming removed 1 base at V and 0 bases at J, with 18 bases between. The CDR3 reads CASSVTFRTGHSTDTQYF. The CDR3 DNA follows: TGTGCCAGCAGCGTAACCTTTAGGACGGGTCATAGCACAGATACGCAGTATTTT.

This clonotype occurred a few times. The V call is TRBV20-1, the J call TRBJ1-2; D not certain. The CDR3 length is 14 residues. Germline assignment: CDR1 DFQATT and CDR2 SNEGSKA (reference sequence). Trimming stripped 2 bases from V and 4 bases from J, with 14 bases between. The CDR3 region is CSARRAAGTYGYTF. The CDR3 nucleotides are TGCAGTGCTAGAAGGGCAGCGGGAACCTATGGCTACACCTTC.

As for this clonotype: This may stem from a read error, because a much larger clone lies one nucleotide away. The chain recombines TRBV4-1 with TRBJ1-1, with TRBD1 as a possible D gene (6 bases). CDR3 length: 15 residues. Germline CDR1 MGHRA, CDR2 YSYEKL. This CDR3 reads CASGQEVRGNTEAFF. The CDR3 coding sequence is TGCGCCAGCGGCCAAGAGGTCAGGGGGAACACTGAAGCTTTCTTT.

This clonotype was recorded at least ten times. The J gene is TRBJ1-1, the V gene TRBV27; no firm D call. The CDR3 extends over 13 amino acids. V gave up 5 bases and J gave up 1 base, with 8 bases separating them. CDR1 is MNHEY and CDR2 is SMNVEV in the germline V gene (reference sequence). The CDR3 sequence: CASSPIENTEAFF. The CDR3 DNA reads as TGTGCCAGCAGTCCCATAGAGAACACTGAAGCTTTCTTT.

This clonotype was picked up a small number of times. The chain has TRBV20-1 and TRBJ2-5, with unresolved D. This CDR3 has 16 residues. V gave up 0 bases and J gave up 0 bases, with 14 bases separating them. Germline CDR1 DFQATT, CDR2 SNEGSKA (reference sequence). CDR3 coding DNA: TGCAGTGCTAGAGATCCGGAACGGTTGTACCAAGAGACCCAGTACTTC. The encoded protein is CSARDPERLYQETQYF.

A word on this clonotype: One junction end does not reproduce the germline sequence, and a read error may be involved. The chain couples TRBV6-1 to TRBJ1-2; D is unclear. This CDR3 is built from 15 residues. Germline V gives CDR1 MNHNS, CDR2 SASEGT. CDR3 nucleotides: TGTGCCAGCAGTGGAGCCGGACGGAGAAACTATAGCTACACCTTC. Encoded protein: CASSGAGRRNYSYTF.

This chain uses TRBV7-9 with TRBJ2-1, with TRBD2 matching over 16 bases. CDR1 is SEHNR, CDR2 FQNEAQ, per germline (reference sequence). V gave up 2 bases and J gave up 8 bases; unmatched junction bases: 6. The CDR3 runs 17 residues. CDR3 in amino acids: CASSLIGGLAGGDEQFF. In DNA, the CDR3 is TGTGCCAGCAGCTTAATCGGGGGACTAGCGGGGGGGGATGAGCAGTTCTTC.

There are many counts of this clonotype. This chain uses TRBV29-1 with TRBJ2-7; 9 positions match TRBD1. The germline gives CDR1 SQVTM, CDR2 ANQGSEA. The CDR3 totals 13 residues. With 7 bases clipped from V and 6 bases from J, the junction kept 10 bases outside the gene matches. CDR3 sequence reads: CSATGTGYGEQYF. The CDR3 DNA reads TGCAGCGCCACCGGGACAGGGTATGGCGAGCAGTACTTC.

The chain has TRBV7-9 and TRBJ2-5; TRBD2 agrees at 11 bases. Trimming at V came to 1 base and at J to 1 base, leaving 5 bases not matched to a gene. CDR3 size: 17 residues. Germline CDR1 reads SEHNR; CDR2 reads FQNEAQ (reference sequence). Here the CDR3 reads CASSLGLAGTLQETQYF. The CDR3 nucleotides are TGTGCCAGCAGCTTAGGACTAGCGGGAACTCTCCAAGAGACCCAGTACTTC. The full variable domain, rest sourced from reference TRBV7-9 and TRBJ2-5, is DTGVSQNPRHKITKRGQNVTFRCDPISEHNRLYWYRQTLGQGPEFLTYFQNEAQLEKSRLLSDRFSAERPKGSFSTLEIQRTEQGDSAMYLCASSLGLAGTLQETQYFGPGTRLLVL.

This clonotype was counted between two and nine times. This chain uses TRBV20-1 with TRBJ2-1; D unclear. The CDR3 is 12 amino acids. Per the germline V gene, CDR1 is DFQATT and CDR2 is SNEGSKA (reference sequence). Trimming removed 0 bases from V and 8 bases from J, with 8 bases in between. The DNA of the CDR3 is TGCAGTGCTAGAGAAACTGCTGATGAGCAGTTCTTC. Encoded protein: CSARETADEQFF.

This chain uses TRBV19 with TRBJ2-1; a weak D match, TRBD2 (6 bases). Trimming took 3 bases from V and 3 from J, leaving 12 bases between them. Germline V lookup: CDR1 LNHDA, CDR2 SQIVND (reference sequence). The CDR3 consists of 15 residues. The CDR3 DNA sequence: TGTGCCAGTAGTATCCAGGGAGGCGACTACAATGAGCAGTTCTTC. This codes for CASSIQGGDYNEQFF.

V is TRBV12-3 or TRBV12-4 and J is TRBJ2-2; 12 bases fit TRBD2. The CDR3 runs 16 residues. With V trimmed by 6 bases and J by 7 bases, 9 bases remained unmatched. The CDR3 DNA follows: TGTGCCAGCAGCGCTCTAGCGGGAGGGCCGCACGGGGAGCTGTTTTTT. It translates to CASSALAGGPHGELFF.

This clonotype was counted between two and nine times. The rearrangement joins TRBV13 to TRBJ2-7; D gene uncertain. V was pared by 5 bases and J by 5 bases, with 16 bases between. Germline loops: CDR1 PRHDT, CDR2 FYEKMQ (reference sequence). This CDR3 is built from 14 residues. CDR3 bases: TGTGCCAGCAGCATTCGTCCTGCCCCGGACGAGCAGTACTTC. Translated: CASSIRPAPDEQYF.

DNA for the CDR3: TGTGCCAGCAGCCAAACCACTCGGGGCTCGCCCTATGGCTACACCTTC. Translated, it gives CASSQTTRGSPYGYTF. The chain carries TRBV14 and TRBJ1-2; weak D call: TRBD1 (5 bases). The CDR3 extends over 16 amino acids. The ends were cut back, 2 bases at V and 4 bases at J, with 17 bases in the middle. Germline V gives CDR1 SGHDN, CDR2 FVKESK.